This T cell receptor beta chain was captured in a study of T cell responses to AZD1222 COVID-19 vaccine listed by TCRdb under 2021. General notes on the study: Because spike-specific TCR depth and breadth did not differ between the two schedules, AZD1222 recipients who got a second dose at roughly 4 weeks were pooled with those who got a second dose at roughly 12 weeks. A total of approximately 240 trial participants underwent TCR sequencing, of whom about 200 had received two doses of AZD1222 and some 25 had received two doses of the MenACWY control vaccine. Trial participants were enrolled by age into subgroups of 18-55, 56-69 and 70-plus years, and around 140, 26 and 57 TCR-sequenced participants, respectively, were included in these subgroups.

The CDR3 regions of human TCRbeta chains were subjected to immunosequencing. On the authors' methods: Repertoire TCRs were matched against a reference library of SARS-CoV-2-specific TCRs generated with the MIRA antigen-specificity platform. Breadth was defined as the fraction of unique TCRs that were SARS-CoV-2-associated. Depth was defined as the fraction of total T cells that were SARS-CoV-2-associated. Each spike-specific TCR was assigned to its reactive spike region and to a CD4 or CD8 class using the MIRA data. Log10-transformed breadth and depth values were compared by one-way ANOVA with Sidak's multiple comparisons tests. TCRdb mirrors the immuneACCESS table, restricted to in-frame sequences. Some clones are absent from its copies; in checked studies, under half trace to an unresolved V gene, and the reason for the others is unknown. That table supplies the V and J calls and clone size; D and trimming were determined from the DNA. The sample yields 120,000 or so clones; roughly nine tenths were counted once. The ten largest make up approximately 3.1% of the sample.

After removal of 4 bases from V and 2 bases from J, the junction retains 8 bases not matched to a gene. The CDR3 contains 15 residues, cysteine and phenylalanine counted. The sequence is cut down to CDR3 DNA, 45 bases in frame from base 1. CDR1 and CDR2 are read off the germline V gene as SGHDN and FVKESK. A remark on this clone: Its specific antigen is unknown. Base quality data are lacking; no much larger clone is found one base away.

The paper as a whole reports these results and caveats: Most participants were white British and females outnumbered males, and the authors suggested that clonal diversity may have been underestimated. The 56-69-year group was small, and its depth increase did not reach significance, likely because of low power. Conclusions about previously exposed vaccinees are limited because only a handful of AZD1222 recipients were SARS-CoV-2 seropositive at baseline. Because no samples from the day 14 peak response were available, repertoires could be characterized only after the peak T cell response. Spike-specific TCR breadth and depth rose significantly after two AZD1222 doses compared with day 0 and with MenACWY recipients. CD4 TCRs associated with the vaccine covered the entire spike protein, and the dominant responses were in regions 160-218 and 743-854. Reportedly, almost half of the unique spike-specific TCRs recognized epitopes lying outside the regions that are mutated in the B.1.351 and B.1.1.7 variants.

Read against the paper, the sample's time point label means: baseline before first vaccination. The vaccinee samples were drawn from two UK trials, COV001 and COV002, one of which was a single-blind randomized controlled phase 2/3 trial testing AZD1222 (ChAdOx1 nCoV-19) in healthy adults. Trial participant PBMC samples were collected at day 0 and day 28 after the second dose for TCRbeta chain sequencing. The sequence derives from an adult in good health. This sequence uses TRBV14 and TRBJ2-7, with 7 bases matching TRBD2. The material was peripheral blood, obtained on day 0 of AZD1222 vaccination. The CDR3 here reads CASSRLAGTTYEQYF. The DNA is as follows: TGTGCCAGCAGCCGGTTAGCGGGCACGACCTACGAGCAGTACTTC.